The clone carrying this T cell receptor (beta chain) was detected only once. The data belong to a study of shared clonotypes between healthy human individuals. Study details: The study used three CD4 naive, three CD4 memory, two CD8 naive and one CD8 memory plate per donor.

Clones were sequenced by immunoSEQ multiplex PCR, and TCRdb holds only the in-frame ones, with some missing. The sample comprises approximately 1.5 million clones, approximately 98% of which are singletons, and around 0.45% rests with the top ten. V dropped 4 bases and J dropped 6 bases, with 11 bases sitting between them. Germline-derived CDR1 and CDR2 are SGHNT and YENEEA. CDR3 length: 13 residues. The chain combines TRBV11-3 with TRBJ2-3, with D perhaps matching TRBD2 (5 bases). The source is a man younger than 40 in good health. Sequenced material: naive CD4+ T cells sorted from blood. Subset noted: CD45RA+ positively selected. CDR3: CASSSSRGDTQYF. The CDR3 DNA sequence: TGTGCCAGCAGCTCCTCACGAGGGGATACGCAGTATTTT.